These 9 T cell receptor beta chains were sequenced from one sample in a study of blood T cell repertoires in COVID-19. The protocol was immunoSEQ multiplex PCR, while the TCRdb copy is restricted to in-frame clones and leaves out a portion. This table holds around 300,000 clones, around 87% found once. The sequencing sample was made of PBMCs or T cells enriched from blood (not recorded which). These receptors were collected from a young woman who had recovered from COVID-19.

The chain links TRBV5-1 to TRBJ2-3, with 10 bases matching TRBD1. CDR1 SGHRS and CDR2 YFSETQ come from the germline V gene. The length of the CDR3 is 14 residues. The J segment lost 6 bases and the V segment lost 4 bases, leaving 5 bases of the junction unmatched. The DNA of the CDR3 is TGCGCCAGCAGCCTGGACAGGGGGGACGATACGCAGTATTTT. This encodes CASSLDRGDDTQYF.

This clone was seen a handful of times. The chain links TRBV28 to TRBJ1-5, with 8 bases matching TRBD1. V trimming: 6 bases; J trimming: 2 bases; junction bases outside the gene matches: 9. Germline values: CDR1 MDHEN, CDR2 SYDVKM. CDR3 size: 16 residues. In DNA form, the CDR3 reads TGTGCCAGCAGCTCTTACCAGGGACAGGGCAATCAGCCCCAGCATTTT. Translating it yields CASSSYQGQGNQPQHF.

This clone was recorded a few times. V and J are TRBV10-2 and TRBJ1-2; TRBD1 matches at 7 bases. CDR1 is WSHSY, CDR2 SAAADI, per germline. CDR3 size: 14 residues. Trimming cost V 4 bases and J 6 bases; bases outside gene matches: 8. The CDR3, as DNA: TGCGCCAGCAGTGCCCTCTCAGGGGGTGATGGCTACACCTTC. Translated: CASSALSGGDGYTF.

In nucleotides, the CDR3 is TGTGCCAGCAGCTTACAGGGAGCTAATGAAAAACTGTTTTTT. Translation gives CASSLQGANEKLFF. This chain joins TRBV5-6 and TRBJ1-4; possible D gene TRBD1, 6 bases. CDR1 is SGHDT, CDR2 YYEEEE, per germline. The CDR3 contains 14 residues. V lost 2 bases and J 3 bases, leaving 8 bases between the germline ends.

V and J are TRBV18 and TRBJ1-5, with a weak D call TRBD1 (5 bases). Between the trimmed V and J ends, which lost 1 base and 8 bases, there was a span of 18 bases. The V gene's germline CDR1 is KGHSH and CDR2 LQKENI. The CDR3 runs to 16 residues. The DNA of the CDR3 is TGTGCCAGCTCACCACTCCCTCGGGACGGGGGTGAGCCCCAGCATTTT. Translated, it gives CASSPLPRDGGEPQHF.

This clone was found once. V usage is TRBV5-4 and J usage is TRBJ1-6; no definite D call. The V gene lost 2 bases and the J gene lost 6 bases, with 9 bases spanning the gap. Germline CDR1 and CDR2: SGHNT and YYREEE (reference sequence). The CDR3 spans 14 residues. CDR3 DNA sequence: TGTGCCAGCAGCTTACGGTCTTTTAATTCACCCCTCCACTTT. Encoded protein: CASSLRSFNSPLHF. The whole variable domain, remainder taken from reference TRBV5-4 and TRBJ1-6, is ETGVTQSPTHLIKTRGQQVTLRCSSQSGHNTVSWYQQALGQGPQFIFQYYREEENGRGNFPPRFSGLQFPNYSSELNVNALELDDSALYLCASSLRSFNSPLHFGNGTRLTVT.

CDR3 residues: CASSLGWGQDSPLHF. The CDR3 bases are TGCGCCAGCAGCTTGGGATGGGGGCAGGATTCACCCCTCCACTTT. The V and J genes are TRBV5-1 and TRBJ1-6, with D tentatively TRBD1 (6 bases). Germline loops: CDR1 SGHRS, CDR2 YFSETQ. The CDR3 spans 15 residues. V lost 0 bases and J 8 bases, leaving 12 bases between the germline ends.

V usage is TRBV30 and J usage is TRBJ1-2; 7 bases agree with TRBD1. Germline V CDR1 and CDR2: GTSNPN, SVGIG (reference sequence). Losses at the gene ends were 6 bases for V and 0 bases for J; bases not matched to a gene: 1. This CDR3 has 12 amino acids. CDR3 protein: CACDRANYGYTF. The CDR3 bases are TGTGCCTGCGACAGGGCTAACTATGGCTACACCTTC.

This rearrangement joins TRBV19 to TRBJ1-5; TRBD1 aligns across 9 bases. This CDR3 has 16 residues. Germline lookup yields CDR1 LNHDA and CDR2 SQIVND (reference sequence). Germline trimming cut 4 bases from V and 4 bases from J; bases unmatched to any gene: 8. The CDR3 DNA reads as TGTGCCAGTAGTAGACCAACAGGGGGCGCGAATCAGCCCCAGCATTTT. It encodes CASSRPTGGANQPQHF.